This T cell receptor (beta chain) is drawn from a study of T cell repertoires in cytomegalovirus infection. Whole-study context: Public signatures in TCR beta pointed to CMV infection and matching HLA type. Study outcomes and limitations: Clonotype analysis showed dominance of the ex vivo response by HLA-C-restricted CMV-specific TCR beta clonotypes. Summed frequency of shared TCR beta families picked out CMV carriers who also had the relevant HLA.

TCRdb itself ran the reads through MiXCR, one entry per CDR3 protein. The profile shows around 140,000 distinct CDR3 sequences, over 30% of them singletons. The CDR3 consists of 13 residues. Comment on this clonotype: Its antigen is as yet unknown.

The genes are TRBV12-3 or TRBV12-4 and TRBJ2-5; D is ambiguous. The better agreement between TRBJ2-1 and the DNA end casts doubt on the J call. This clonotype was sampled from a human donor in good health (CMV status not recorded). Some clones in this sample may be carry-over from other donors' samples. Sequenced here: CD8+ T cells from cultured PBMCs, sampled from culture after CMV antigen stimulation. CDR3 sequence reads: CASSLWAEETQFF. The DNA of the CDR3 is TGTGCCAGCAGTTTATGGGCCGAGGAGACCCAGTTCTTC.